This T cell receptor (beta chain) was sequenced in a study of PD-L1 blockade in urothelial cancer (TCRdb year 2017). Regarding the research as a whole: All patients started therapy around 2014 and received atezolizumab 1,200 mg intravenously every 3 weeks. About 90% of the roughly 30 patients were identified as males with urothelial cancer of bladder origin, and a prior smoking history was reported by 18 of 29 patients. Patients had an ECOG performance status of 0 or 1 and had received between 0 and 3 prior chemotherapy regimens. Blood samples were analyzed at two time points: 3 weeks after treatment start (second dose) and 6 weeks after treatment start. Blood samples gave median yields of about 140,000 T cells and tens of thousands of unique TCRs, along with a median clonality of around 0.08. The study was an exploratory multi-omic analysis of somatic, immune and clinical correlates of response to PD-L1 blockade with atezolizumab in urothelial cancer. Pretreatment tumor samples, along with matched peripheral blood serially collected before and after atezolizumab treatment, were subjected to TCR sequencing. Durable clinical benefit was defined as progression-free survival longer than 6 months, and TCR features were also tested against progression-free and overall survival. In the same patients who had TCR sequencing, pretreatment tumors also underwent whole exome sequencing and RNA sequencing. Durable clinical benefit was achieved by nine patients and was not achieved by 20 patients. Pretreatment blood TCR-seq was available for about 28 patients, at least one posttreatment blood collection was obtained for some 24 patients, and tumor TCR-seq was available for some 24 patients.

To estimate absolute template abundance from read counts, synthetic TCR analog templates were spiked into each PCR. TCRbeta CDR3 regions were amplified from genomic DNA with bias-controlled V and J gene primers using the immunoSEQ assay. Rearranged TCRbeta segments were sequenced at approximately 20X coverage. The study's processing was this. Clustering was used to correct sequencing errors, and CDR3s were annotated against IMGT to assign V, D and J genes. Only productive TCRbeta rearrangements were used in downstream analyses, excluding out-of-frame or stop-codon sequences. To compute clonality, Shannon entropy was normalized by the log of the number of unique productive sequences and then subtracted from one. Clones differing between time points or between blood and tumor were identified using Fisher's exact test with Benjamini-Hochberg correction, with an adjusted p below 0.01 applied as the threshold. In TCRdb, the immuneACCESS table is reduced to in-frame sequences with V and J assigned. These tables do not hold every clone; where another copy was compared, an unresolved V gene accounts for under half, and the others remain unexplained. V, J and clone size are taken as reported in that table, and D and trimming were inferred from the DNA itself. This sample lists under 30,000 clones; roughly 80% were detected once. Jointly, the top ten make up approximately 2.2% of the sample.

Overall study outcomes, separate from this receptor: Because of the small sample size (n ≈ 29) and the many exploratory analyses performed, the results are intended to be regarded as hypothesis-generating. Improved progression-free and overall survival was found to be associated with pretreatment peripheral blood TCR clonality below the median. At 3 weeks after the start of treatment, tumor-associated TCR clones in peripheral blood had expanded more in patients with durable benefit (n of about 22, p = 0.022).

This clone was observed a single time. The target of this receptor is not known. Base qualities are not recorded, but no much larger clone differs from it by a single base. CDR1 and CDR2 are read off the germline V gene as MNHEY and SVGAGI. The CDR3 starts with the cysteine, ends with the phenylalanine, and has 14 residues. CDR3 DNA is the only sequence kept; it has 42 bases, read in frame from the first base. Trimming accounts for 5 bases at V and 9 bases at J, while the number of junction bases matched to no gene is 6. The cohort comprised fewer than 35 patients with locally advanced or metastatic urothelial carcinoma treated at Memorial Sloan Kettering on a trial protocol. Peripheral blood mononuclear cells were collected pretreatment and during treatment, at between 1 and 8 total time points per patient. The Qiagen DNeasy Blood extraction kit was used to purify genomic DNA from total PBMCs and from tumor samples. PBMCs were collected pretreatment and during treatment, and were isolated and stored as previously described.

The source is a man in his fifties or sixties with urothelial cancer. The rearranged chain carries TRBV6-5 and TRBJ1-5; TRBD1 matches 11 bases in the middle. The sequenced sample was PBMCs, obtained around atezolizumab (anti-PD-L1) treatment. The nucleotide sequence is TGTGCCAGCAGTCGAGGACAGGGGGCGTCGCCCCAGCATTTT. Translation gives CASSRGQGASPQHF.